The following is a TCR beta chain sequence with its context. This specimen comes from a study of blood T cell repertoires in COVID-19. CDR1 and CDR2 (germline): SEHNR, FQNEAQ (reference sequence). Trimming stripped 4 bases from V and 0 bases from J, with 6 bases between. This CDR3 has 13 residues. Original handling: Reference gene primer amplification gave estimated nucleated cell counts. Measured with immunoSEQ multiplex PCR; TCRdb has only the in-frame clones, and not every one. V and J calls and clone size are as listed in that table; D and trimming were resolved from the DNA. Altogether under 80,000 clones are present, 80% being singletons, with the ten largest covering over 7.5%.

The chain links TRBV7-9 to TRBJ1-1; no clear D. The origin of this receptor is a human donor in a cohort sampled during active COVID-19. Sequenced: peripheral blood. The CDR3 loop reads CASSYTVNTEAFF. The CDR3 DNA follows: TGTGCCAGCAGCTATACGGTGAACACTGAAGCTTTCTTT. Based on the CDR3 plus reference TRBV7-9 and TRBJ1-1, the full variable domain is DTGVSQNPRHKITKRGQNVTFRCDPISEHNRLYWYRQTLGQGPEFLTYFQNEAQLEKSRLLSDRFSAERPKGSFSTLEIQRTEQGDSAMYLCASSYTVNTEAFFGQGTRLTVV.